The present T cell receptor (beta chain) was sequenced within a study of Tregs in tolerant kidney transplant recipients. This clone showed up just once. Its specificity is not known. Some clones are missing from TCRdb's copy, which holds only in-frame ones; the method was immunoSEQ multiplex PCR. The repertoire has more than 95,000 clones, about 90% of them found once; the top ten carry approximately 0.59%. Germline loops: CDR1 SEHNR, CDR2 FQNEAQ (reference sequence). The CDR3 sequence is 13 residues long. V gave up 5 bases and J gave up 6 bases; unmatched junction bases: 6. Study findings and constraints: Biological reproducibility was not directly addressed in this study.

The chain has TRBV7-9 and TRBJ1-2, with 7 nucleotides matching TRBD1. The sample consisted of CD4+ T cells from blood. The origin of this receptor is a human donor in good health. CDR3 residues: CASSPQGVDGYTF. The CDR3 region has the DNA TGTGCCAGCAGCCCGCAGGGGGTAGATGGCTACACCTTC.